The sequence of this T cell receptor beta chain was determined in a study of blood T cells in healthy people across ages. This clonotype occurred a few times. PCR was performed a second time for about 6 to 12 cycles using a sample-barcoded 5' primer and a J-beta primer mix. A template-switch adaptor that had 12 random nucleotides put a tag on each cDNA molecule. TCRdb re-called the 5' RACE reads with MiXCR, one entry per CDR3 protein. The repertoire consists of 800,000 to 950,000 distinct CDR3 sequences, with 25% to 30% occurring once and the leading ten covering 10%. The CDR3 has 15 amino acids. The ends were cut back, 5 bases at V and 4 bases at J, with 17 bases in the middle. This sample was also put to use in a study of T cells of mothers and their children.

Sequenced: blood. The J gene is TRBJ1-2, the V gene TRBV12-3 or TRBV12-4, with TRBD1 as a possible D gene (5 bases). This sequence originates from a woman aged 40 to 50 in good health. The chain's CDR3 is CASSKPGPQGYGYTF. The CDR3 DNA reads TGTGCCAGCAGTAAACCCGGGCCTCAGGGCTATGGCTACACCTTC.